The 31 T cell receptor beta chains listed next were all sequenced from one sample in a study of blood T cells in healthy people across ages. Then a second PCR, running roughly 7 to 12 cycles, was carried out with a sample-barcoded 5' primer and a J-beta primer mix. TCRdb reprocessed the 5' RACE reads via MiXCR and lists one record per CDR3 protein. The sample includes about 1,400,000 distinct CDR3 sequences, approximately 40% seen only once; the top ten take around 8%. The sequenced sample consisted of blood. The receptors come from a woman under 30 in good health.

The chain employs TRBV20-1 and TRBJ2-5, with TRBD2 matching 9 bases. The V and J ends lost 3 bases and 5 bases, in that order; junction bases with no gene match: 7. The V gene's germline CDR1 is DFQATT and CDR2 SNEGSKA (reference sequence). The CDR3 has 14 residues. CDR3 DNA sequence: TGCAGTGCTAGGGTTAATAGCGGGAGTGAGACCCAGTACTTC. Translated: CSARVNSGSETQYF.

The chain recombines TRBV20-1 with TRBJ2-1; TRBD2 matches 11 bases. Germline trimming cut 5 bases from V and 0 bases from J; bases unmatched to any gene: 6. This CDR3 spans 16 amino acids. Germline V gives CDR1 DFQATT, CDR2 SNEGSKA (reference sequence). This CDR3 reads CSADTSGGLSYNEQFF. In DNA form, the CDR3 reads TGCAGTGCTGATACTAGCGGGGGCCTCTCCTACAATGAGCAGTTCTTC.

This clonotype was found a few times. The chain uses TRBV28 and TRBJ1-2; D remains unclear. This CDR3 comprises 13 residues. V shed 5 bases and J shed 7 bases, with 14 bases lying between them. CDR1 and CDR2 (germline): MDHEN, SYDVKM. Written as DNA, the CDR3 is TGTGCCAGCAGTCCAGGCCAGGAACGTGGCTACACCTTC. The encoded protein is CASSPGQERGYTF.

The V and J genes are TRBV20-1 and TRBJ2-5; 9 bases match TRBD2. The better agreement between TRBJ2-7 and the DNA end casts doubt on the J call. CDR1 is DFQATT, CDR2 SNEGSKA, per germline (reference sequence). The CDR3 totals 13 residues. The CDR3 region is CSALSGGWYEQYF. CDR3 in DNA: TGCAGTGCTTTGAGCGGGGGGTGGTACGAGCAGTACTTC.

This chain connects TRBV6-1 to TRBJ2-1; 7 bases fit TRBD1. The DNA end is more similar to TRBJ2-7, so the J call may be wrong. Germline loops: CDR1 MNHNS, CDR2 SASEGT. The CDR3 runs 16 residues. As DNA, the CDR3 is TGTGCCAGCAGTGAGAGAGAGACAGGGTCCTACAATGAGCAGTACTTC. Protein sequence: CASSERETGSYNEQYF.

There are a few counts of this clonotype. J is TRBJ2-5 and V is TRBV3-1; D unresolved. The end of the DNA fits TRBJ2-7 better, so the J call may be wrong. The CDR3 has 14 residues. Germline-derived CDR1 and CDR2 are LGHDT and YNNKEL (reference sequence). CDR3 DNA: TGTGCCAGCAGCCCTGCCCGAACCATCTACGAGCAGTACTTC. Residues: CASSPARTIYEQYF.

The chain carries TRBV20-1 and TRBJ1-6; D remains ambiguous. CDR3 length: 13 amino acids. CDR1 DFQATT and CDR2 SNEGSKA come from the germline V gene (reference sequence). Trimming shortened V by 1 base and J by 8 bases, and 9 bases separated the two germline ends. The DNA for the CDR3 is TGCAGTGCTAGAGCCACGACTGATTCACCCCTCCACTTT. This sequence encodes CSARATTDSPLHF.

This clonotype was found many times. The gene calls are TRBV5-1 and TRBJ2-5; possible D gene TRBD1, 6 bases. Trimming shortened V by 3 bases and J by 2 bases, and 11 bases separated the two germline ends. This CDR3 is 14 amino acids long. The germline V gene has CDR1 SGHRS and CDR2 YFSETQ. The CDR3 bases are TGCGCCAGCAGCTCCGGGACACGACAAGAGACCCAGTACTTC. It specifies CASSSGTRQETQYF.

This clonotype turned up a few times. The chain has TRBV28 and TRBJ1-5; D possibly corresponds to TRBD1 (5 bases). There are 15 residues in the CDR3. V shed 4 bases and J shed 2 bases, with 12 bases lying between them. Germline V gives CDR1 MDHEN, CDR2 SYDVKM. CDR3 nucleotide sequence: TGTGCCAGCAGTTCTGGGGGGGAAGGCAATCAGCCCCAGCATTTT. Protein sequence: CASSSGGEGNQPQHF. The whole variable domain, remainder taken from reference TRBV28 and TRBJ1-5, is DVKVTQSSRYLVKRTGEKVFLECVQDMDHENMFWYRQDPGLGLRLIYFSYDVKMKEKGDIPEGYSVSREKKERFSLILESASTNQTSMYLCASSSGGEGNQPQHFGDGTRLSIL.

This chain links TRBV19 with TRBJ1-2; D gene uncertain. The germline CDR1 and CDR2 sequences are LNHDA and SQIVND (reference sequence). The CDR3 length is 13 residues. V lost 3 bases and J 2 bases, leaving 7 bases between the germline ends. This chain's CDR3 is CASSIARNYGYTF. Here the CDR3 DNA reads TGTGCCAGTAGTATCGCCCGGAACTATGGCTACACCTTC.

This chain joins TRBV21-1 and TRBJ1-6; TRBD1 reflects the table's D call only, with no check against the DNA. TRBV21-1 is an annotated pseudogene. This CDR3 contains 19 residues. As DNA, the CDR3 is TGTGCCAGCAGCGAAAAGTGTGGGCCCCTGACAGGAGGTAATTCACCCCTCCACTTT. Translation gives CASSEKCGPLTGGNSPLHF.

In its sample, this clonotype was seen a few times. The V call is TRBV20-1, the J call TRBJ2-5; D might be TRBD1 or TRBD2, each matching 5 bases. CDR1 is DFQATT and CDR2 is SNEGSKA in the germline V gene (reference sequence). This CDR3 has 13 amino acids. Trimming cost V 5 bases and J 4 bases, with 14 bases left between them. The chain's CDR3 is CSALAGDRETQYF. For the CDR3, the DNA is TGCAGTGCTCTCGCCGGGGACCGAGAGACCCAGTACTTC.

The chain recombines TRBV27 with TRBJ2-2, with 8 bases identical to TRBD1. Germline trimming cut 6 bases from V and 5 bases from J; bases unmatched to any gene: 8. CDR3 length: 15 amino acids. Germline values: CDR1 MNHEY, CDR2 SMNVEV (reference sequence). The DNA of the CDR3 is TGTGCCAGCAGGGGGAGGACAGGGATTACCGGGGAGCTGTTTTTT. This translates into CASRGRTGITGELFF.

This chain links TRBV7-9 with TRBJ1-4; D may be TRBD1 (5 bases). This CDR3 is built from 15 residues. Trimming took off 5 bases at V and 6 bases at J, with 16 bases between the two ends. CDR1 is SEHNR and CDR2 is FQNEAQ in the germline V gene (reference sequence). Here the CDR3 reads CASSPREVGDEKLFF. DNA for the CDR3: TGTGCCAGCAGCCCACGTGAGGTGGGGGATGAAAAACTGTTTTTT.

The chain links TRBV27 to TRBJ2-2, with a possible D match to TRBD1 (5 bases). The CDR3 loop spans 14 amino acids. Germline CDR1 reads MNHEY; CDR2 reads SMNVEV (reference sequence). V gave up 5 bases and J gave up 7 bases, with 14 bases separating them. CDR3 bases: TGTGCCAGCAGTATGGCCCAGGGTAGCGGGGAGCTGTTTTTT. It codes for CASSMAQGSGELFF.

The rearrangement links TRBV9 to TRBJ2-1, with 13 bases aligning to TRBD2. The V and J ends lost 0 bases and 4 bases, in that order; junction bases with no gene match: 4. The CDR3 extends over 17 amino acids. CDR1 is SGDLS and CDR2 is YYNGEE in the germline V gene. The CDR3 sequence is CASSVAWGLAGYNEQFF. The CDR3 nucleotides are TGTGCCAGCAGCGTAGCTTGGGGACTAGCGGGATACAATGAGCAGTTCTTC.

Note on this clonotype: At one end, the junction sequence differs from germline, possibly due to a read error. The chain combines TRBV6-5 with TRBJ2-3; D is unclear. CDR1 is MNHEY and CDR2 is SVGAGI in the germline V gene. This CDR3 is built from 11 residues. The CDR3 DNA reads TGTGCCAGCACTTACGCGCGTACGCAGTATTTT. The encoded protein is CASTYARTQYF.

This clonotype was seen more than once but under ten times. The V and J genes are TRBV25-1 and TRBJ1-1, with D perhaps matching TRBD1 (5 bases). The germline gives CDR1 MGHDK, CDR2 SYGVNS. The CDR3 has 15 amino acids. V was clipped by 2 bases and J by 4 bases, with 14 bases between them. The CDR3 spells CASSELGGRSTEAFF. In DNA, the CDR3 is TGTGCCAGCAGTGAACTCGGGGGGAGGAGCACTGAAGCTTTCTTT. The full variable domain, rest sourced from reference TRBV25-1 and TRBJ1-1, is EADIYQTPRYLVIGTGKKITLECSQTMGHDKMYWYQQDPGMELHLIHYSYGVNSTEKGDLSSESTVSRIRTEHFPLTLESARPSHTSQYLCASSELGGRSTEAFFGQGTRLTVV.

This clonotype was picked up one time. Its ends do not fully match the called genes, so a read error is possible. The rearrangement uses TRBV12-3 or TRBV12-4 and TRBJ2-5, with D perhaps TRBD2 (6 bases). The end of the DNA is better explained by TRBJ2-7, so the J call may be wrong. CDR3 length: 12 amino acids. CDR3 loop: CAGSFRAGEQYF. DNA of the CDR3: TGTGCCGGCAGTTTCCGAGCGGGCGAGCAGTACTTC.

This rearrangement joins TRBV6-6 to TRBJ1-2; no reliable D call. The V gene lost 10 bases and the J gene lost 0 bases, with 12 bases spanning the gap. This CDR3 comprises 13 residues. Germline assignment: CDR1 MNHNY and CDR2 SVGAGI (reference sequence). The CDR3 spells CATRGPPNYGYTF. CDR3 nucleotides: TGTGCCACCAGAGGGCCGCCTAACTATGGCTACACCTTC.

V gene TRBV6-1 combines with J gene TRBJ2-1, with D possibly called TRBD1 or TRBD2 (5 bases each). Trimming removed 1 base at V and 7 bases at J, with 14 bases between. The CDR3 runs 15 residues. Germline V CDR1 and CDR2: MNHNS, SASEGT. CDR3: CASSEGHGTGNEQFF. The DNA for the CDR3 is TGTGCCAGCAGTGAAGGGCACGGGACGGGTAATGAGCAGTTCTTC.

The chain links TRBV3-1 to TRBJ2-1, with D perhaps given as TRBD1 or TRBD2 (5 bases each). This CDR3 has 12 amino acids. V was shortened by 5 bases and J by 9 bases, with 11 bases between the two germline ends. Germline V gene data show CDR1 as LGHDT and CDR2 as YNNKEL (reference sequence). The CDR3 bases are TGTGCCAGCAGCTCTAGGGGAGTTGAGCAGTTCTTC. Translating gives CASSSRGVEQFF.

This clonotype occurred a few times. V usage is TRBV20-1 and J usage is TRBJ2-3; D gene unclear. CDR3 length equals 13 residues. Germline V CDR1 and CDR2: DFQATT, SNEGSKA (reference sequence). V lost 6 bases and J lost 6, with 16 bases in between. The CDR3 DNA sequence: TGCAGTGCCAAGCCGGGCTTGAGGGATACGCAGTATTTT. This translates into CSAKPGLRDTQYF.

V is TRBV20-1 and J is TRBJ2-4; TRBD2 is a possible D gene (6 bases). The CDR3 consists of 12 residues. Germline lookup yields CDR1 DFQATT and CDR2 SNEGSKA (reference sequence). The V end lost 5 bases, the J end lost 6 bases, and 11 bases lay between the germline ends. Here the CDR3 reads CSAPVGGNIQYF. CDR3 coding DNA: TGCAGTGCTCCCGTGGGGGGAAACATTCAGTACTTC.

The rearrangement uses TRBV27 and TRBJ2-7, with a tentative D call TRBD1 (6 bases). Trimming removed 9 bases from V and 0 bases from J, with 15 bases in between. The CDR3 has 14 amino acids. Looked up from germline, CDR1 is MNHEY and CDR2 is SMNVEV (reference sequence). The CDR3 loop reads CARALDRFSYEQYF. The CDR3 region has the DNA TGTGCCAGGGCACTCGACAGGTTCTCCTACGAGCAGTACTTC.

In its sample, this clonotype was seen once. J is TRBJ2-4 and V is TRBV20-1; perhaps TRBD1 as D (6 bases). The CDR3 runs to 12 residues. CDR1 and CDR2 from the germline V gene are DFQATT and SNEGSKA (reference sequence). The V and J ends lost 7 bases and 2 bases respectively, with 9 bases between them. The CDR3, as DNA: TGCAGTGAAACAGGGTCCAAAAACATTCAGTACTTC. It yields the protein CSETGSKNIQYF.

In its sample, this clonotype was seen a few times. This chain links TRBV18 with TRBJ2-7; no definite D call. Trimming pared 0 bases from V and 2 bases from J, leaving 11 bases between. Per the germline V gene, CDR1 is KGHSH and CDR2 is LQKENI. The CDR3 covers 15 residues. The CDR3 DNA reads as TGTGCCAGCTCACCACCTCAGGTCCCTGCCTACGAGCAGTACTTC. Residues: CASSPPQVPAYEQYF. Complete variable domain (other parts from reference TRBV18 and TRBJ2-7): NAGVMQNPRHLVRRRGQEARLRCSPMKGHSHVYWYRQLPEEGLKFMVYLQKENIIDESGMPKERFSAEFPKEGPSILRIQQVVRGDSAAYFCASSPPQVPAYEQYFGPGTRLTVT.

The table lists this clonotype with a few counts. CDR3 residues: CASRLAGGDDEQFF. The DNA of the CDR3 is TGTGCCAGCAGACTAGCGGGAGGCGATGACGAGCAGTTCTTC. The chain combines TRBV28 with TRBJ2-1, with TRBD2 matching over 12 bases. The germline CDR1 and CDR2 sequences are MDHEN and SYDVKM. CDR3 length equals 14 residues. The ends lost 6 bases at V and 10 bases at J; junction bases unmatched: 7.

V is TRBV12-3 or TRBV12-4 and J is TRBJ2-7; 10 bases agree with TRBD2. V lost 4 bases, J lost 5 bases, and 17 bases stayed unmatched. The length of the CDR3 is 18 residues. CDR3 DNA sequence: TGTGCCAGCAGTTCCCTGCTAGCGGGAGAGGCCCCGATTGACGAGCAGTACTTC. This gives the protein CASSSLLAGEAPIDEQYF.

The rearrangement joins TRBV4-1 to TRBJ2-4; unclear D gene. The germline gives CDR1 MGHRA, CDR2 YSYEKL. The CDR3 length is 16 residues. V was trimmed by 2 bases and J by 8 bases, leaving 19 bases between them. The CDR3 spells CASSQPFERRRDIQYF. CDR3 DNA: TGCGCCAGCAGCCAACCCTTTGAGCGAAGAAGAGACATTCAGTACTTC.

This clonotype was seen more than once but under ten times. This chain links TRBV10-3 with TRBJ1-1; TRBD1 might be the D (6 bases). Trimming cost V 8 bases and J 0 bases, with 10 bases left between them. In germline, CDR1 is ENHRY, CDR2 SYGVKD. CDR3 length equals 13 residues. DNA of the CDR3: TGTGCCATCCAGGGGAGCCTGAACACTGAAGCTTTCTTT. This encodes CAIQGSLNTEAFF.